The source of this T cell receptor (beta chain) is a study of blood T cell repertoires in COVID-19. Background on the study: PBMCs, B-cell-depleted T cells, or T cells provided the cDNA or gDNA that made up the material.

Trimming cost V 1 base and J 2 bases, with 9 bases left between them. CDR3 length: 15 residues. Germline CDR1 MNHNS, CDR2 SASEGT. Authors' data handling: Scientists estimated how many nucleated cells there were by amplifying reference gene primers. Profiled with immunoSEQ multiplex PCR; TCRdb holds only in-frame clones, not every one. D and trimming were read from the DNA, whereas the V and J calls and clone size are those reported in that table. This sample has 300,000 or so clones; around 92% occur once, and the top ten carry approximately 2.9%. Cohorts were based on clinical histories the participants reported. The study recruited exposed participants who had met a COVID-19 case within 2 weeks before entry.

The TCR sequence derives from a woman aged 50 to 60 who had been exposed to COVID-19. The V call is TRBV6-1, the J call TRBJ2-1, with a possible D match to TRBD2 (6 bases). The sequenced sample was PBMCs or T cells enriched from blood (not recorded which). Here the CDR3 DNA reads TGTGCCAGCAGTGAAGTATGGGGGGCCTACAATGAGCAGTTCTTC. It encodes CASSEVWGAYNEQFF.